The 7 T cell receptor beta chains reported below all come from one sample, sequenced in a study of blood T cell repertoires in COVID-19 (dated by TCRdb to about 2020). To prepare the library, the immunoSEQ multiplex PCR assay was applied. TCRdb re-hosts the immuneACCESS table, in-frame sequences only. Its copies lack some clones; in the studies checked, an unresolved V gene accounts for under half of them, and the cause for the rest is not known. The sample profile shows 350,000 to 450,000 clones; 75% to 90% of them were found once. Under 4% of the sample is taken by the ten largest. Sequencing input: peripheral blood. The receptors shown here come from a woman aged 18 to 35 with acute or convalescent COVID-19.

This clone was counted a few times. This rearrangement joins TRBV28 to TRBJ1-3; maybe TRBD1 (6 bases). V shed 9 bases and J shed 0 bases, with 18 bases lying between them. Germline V CDR1 and CDR2: MDHEN, SYDVKM. The CDR3 length is 16 residues. CDR3 nucleotide sequence: TGTGCCAGTATACCATCGGGACATCACTCTGGAAACACCATATATTTT. This codes for CASIPSGHHSGNTIYF.

This clone was found a few times. The rearrangement links TRBV5-1 to TRBJ2-1; possibly TRBD1 for D (6 bases). This CDR3 spans 17 amino acids. Trimming left V 4 bases short and J 8 bases short, with 25 bases between. Germline CDR1 is SGHRS and CDR2 is YFSETQ. The CDR3 nucleotides read TGCGCCAGCAGCAAAGCCACAGGGTTCTCTAGTATCGATGAGCAGTTCTTC. This gives the protein CASSKATGFSSIDEQFF.

The chain uses TRBV9 and TRBJ2-2; TRBD2 aligns across 10 bases. Germline V lookup: CDR1 SGDLS, CDR2 YYNGEE. This CDR3 has 17 amino acids. Trimming cost V 4 bases and J 0 bases; bases outside gene matches: 6. This CDR3 is CASSNPGLAANTGELFF. DNA for the CDR3: TGTGCCAGCAGCAACCCTGGACTAGCGGCGAACACCGGGGAGCTGTTTTTT.

The J gene is TRBJ2-3, the V gene TRBV25-1; TRBD2 is a possible D gene (5 bases). Per the germline V gene, CDR1 is MGHDK and CDR2 is SYGVNS. V dropped 1 base and J dropped 1 base, with 9 bases sitting between them. This CDR3 has 15 residues. The CDR3 coding sequence is TGTGCCAGCAGTGAATTAGGGAGTGGCACAGATACGCAGTATTTT. Encoded protein: CASSELGSGTDTQYF.

The V call is TRBV30, the J call TRBJ1-5; D uncertain. The CDR3 consists of 13 residues. Germline assignment: CDR1 GTSNPN and CDR2 SVGIG (reference sequence). The V end lost 4 bases, the J end lost 5 bases, and 12 bases lay between the germline ends. Written as DNA, the CDR3 is TGTGCCTGGAAAGGGAGAACGGATCAGCCCCAGCATTTT. It is translated as CAWKGRTDQPQHF.

J is TRBJ1-5 and V is TRBV5-1, with D tentatively TRBD1 (6 bases). V lost 0 bases and J 6 bases, leaving 13 bases between the germline ends. The CDR3 spans 15 residues. Germline CDR1 SGHRS, CDR2 YFSETQ. The CDR3 loop is CASSLDGGFGQPQHF. The CDR3 nucleotides read TGCGCCAGCAGCTTGGATGGGGGCTTTGGTCAGCCCCAGCATTTT. Full variable domain (outside the CDR3, taken from reference TRBV5-1 and TRBJ1-5): KAGVTQTPRYLIKTRGQQVTLSCSPISGHRSVSWYQQTPGQGLQFLFEYFSETQRNKGNFPGRFSGRQFSNSRSEMNVSTLELGDSALYLCASSLDGGFGQPQHFGDGTRLSIL.

The rearrangement uses TRBV7-9 and TRBJ1-2; D ambiguous. The CDR3 runs to 13 residues. The germline gives CDR1 SEHNR, CDR2 FQNEAQ (reference sequence). Between the trimmed V and J ends, which lost 5 bases and 4 bases, there was a span of 11 bases. Here the CDR3 reads CASSPTGSYGYTF. Written as DNA, the CDR3 is TGTGCCAGCAGCCCTACCGGGAGCTATGGCTACACCTTC.